This is a list of T cell receptor beta chains from one sample in a study of beta chain features in type 1 diabetes. Here immunoSEQ multiplex PCR was the method, and the copy in TCRdb shows in-frame clones only, minus some. The sample lists about 16,000 clones, around 59% occurring once. The sequenced sample consisted of stem cell memory CD4+ T cells from blood. All receptors come from a young woman in good health. CDR3s include the opening cysteine and the closing phenylalanine or tryptophan. A D gene is named only where the DNA matches it firmly. Clone size is shown for a subset of rows, as once, few, many or a class of expanded clone.

j_call | v_call | clone_size | d_call | cdr3_nt | cdr3_aa
TRBJ2-3 | TRBV6-6 | . | . | TGTGCCAGCAGCATAAGCGGACTAAACACAGATACGCAGTATTTT | CASSISGLNTDTQYF
TRBJ2-4 | TRBV29-1 | . | . | TGCAGCGTTGAGACTACTCGAAACATTCAGTACTTC | CSVETTRNIQYF
TRBJ2-6 | TRBV2 | . | . | TGTGCCAGCAAGTCGACAGAAGGGGTAACTGGGGCCAACGTCCTGACTTTC | CASKSTEGVTGANVLTF
TRBJ2-1 | TRBV5-4 | few | . | TGTGCCAGCGGACCTACAGGGAGTGAGCAGTTCTTC | CASGPTGSEQFF
TRBJ2-3 | TRBV5-1 | . | TRBD1 | TGCGCCAGCAGCCCAGGGGGCTACGATACGCAGTATTTT | CASSPGGYDTQYF
TRBJ2-5 | TRBV5-1 | . | TRBD2 | TGCGCCAGCAGCTTGGGCACTAGCGGGGAAGAGACCCAGTACTTC | CASSLGTSGEETQYF
TRBJ1-2 | TRBV19 | . | . | TGTGCCAGTACCTCCGGTAGGGGTGCGTCTAACTATGGCTACACCTTC | CASTSGRGASNYGYTF
TRBJ2-1 | TRBV7-3 | few | TRBD2 | TGTGCCAGCAGCACGGGACTAGCGGGGGGCCCGGGTGAGCAGTTCTTC | CASSTGLAGGPGEQFF
TRBJ2-6 | TRBV30 | . | . | TGTGCCTGGAGAGCCTCAGGGTCTGGGGCCAACGTCCTGACTTTC | CAWRASGSGANVLTF
TRBJ1-5 | TRBV15 | . | . | TGTGCCGCCGCACAGGGTTCCTATCAGCCCCAGCATTTT | CAAAQGSYQPQHF
TRBJ2-5 | TRBV19 | . | TRBD2 | TGTGCCAGTAGTATAGGACTAGCGGCCCAAGAGACCCAGTACTTC | CASSIGLAAQETQYF
TRBJ1-1 | TRBV18 | . | TRBD1 | TGTGCCAGCTCACCACCCCTTGGACAGGCTATGCACACTGAAGCTTTCTTT | CASSPPLGQAMHTEAFF
TRBJ1-1 | TRBV5-1 | . | . | TGCGCCAGCAGCCTTGGGACACCGGGGTCTGCTTTCTTT | CASSLGTPGSAFF
TRBJ2-6 | TRBV4-1 | . | . | TGCGCCAGCAGCCAAGATCCGGACTACCGGGCCAACGTCCTGACTTTC | CASSQDPDYRANVLTF
TRBJ2-5 | TRBV6-1 | once | . | TGTGCCAGCAGTGAAATGAGAGGGACACTTCAAGAGACCCAGTACTTC | CASSEMRGTLQETQYF
TRBJ1-1 | TRBV18 | few | TRBD1 | TGTGCCAGCTCACCTCGGACAGGGGGGAACACTGAAGCTTTCTTT | CASSPRTGGNTEAFF
TRBJ2-7 | TRBV7-3 | . | . | TGTGCCAGCAGCTTAACGCTACAGGGTACCCACGAGCAGTACTTC | CASSLTLQGTHEQYF
TRBJ2-3 | TRBV7-2 | . | . | TGTGCCAGCAGCTCGGTGAGCACAGATACGCAGTATTTT | CASSSVSTDTQYF
TRBJ1-2 | TRBV5-1 | . | . | TGCGCCAGCAGCTTGGCGGACAGTCTATCTGGCTACACCTTC | CASSLADSLSGYTF
TRBJ2-3 | TRBV19 | once | . | TGTGCCAGTACCTATGGGTGGGCAGTCACAGATACGCAGTATTTT | CASTYGWAVTDTQYF
TRBJ1-5 | TRBV30 | . | TRBD1 | TGTGCCTGGAGGGCCGGGACAGGACTAGGGCAGCCCCAGCATTTT | CAWRAGTGLGQPQHF
TRBJ1-6 | TRBV27 | . | TRBD1 | TGTGCCACTTATGGACAGGGCTATAATTCACCCCTCCACTTT | CATYGQGYNSPLHF
TRBJ2-7 | TRBV23-1 | . | . | TGCGCCAGCAGTCAATCAGGAGGGACCGTCTCCTACGAGCAGTACTTC | CASSQSGGTVSYEQYF
TRBJ2-3 | TRBV5-1 | . | . | TGCGCCAGCAGCCCCGGACTCCAACTCACAGATACGCAGTATTTT | CASSPGLQLTDTQYF
TRBJ1-2 | TRBV7-3 | . | . | TGTGCCAGCAGCGCGGACCGGGGCTATGGCTACACCTTC | CASSADRGYGYTF
TRBJ1-2 | TRBV5-4 | . | . | TGTGCCAGCAGCTCAAGGCTGAGGCTGTTCTCCTCGGATGGCTACACCTTC | CASSSRLRLFSSDGYTF
TRBJ1-1 | TRBV6-5 | . | . | TGTGCCAGCAGTTATATCGGTAACACTGAAGCTTTCTTT | CASSYIGNTEAFF
TRBJ2-5 | TRBV11-3 | . | TRBD2 | TGTGCCAGCAGCTTAGGGCTAGCGGGGGATCTTCGCCAAGAGACCCAGTACTTC | CASSLGLAGDLRQETQYF
TRBJ2-6 | TRBV19 | few | . | TGTGCCAGTAGTATCGGAGGGGCAAACTCTGGGGCCAACGTCCTGACTTTC | CASSIGGANSGANVLTF
TRBJ1-2 | TRBV7-2 | . | TRBD1 | TGTGCCAGCAGCCACGGACAGGGCTATGGCTACACCTTC | CASSHGQGYGYTF
TRBJ2-3 | TRBV11-2 | few | TRBD2 | TGTGCCAGCAGCTTAGTAGGACTAGGAGGCACAGATACGCAGTATTTT | CASSLVGLGGTDTQYF
TRBJ2-5 | TRBV7-2 | . | . | TGTGCCAGCAGCTTAGCCGACATGGACAGAGGATGGAAGACCCAGTACTTC | CASSLADMDRGWKTQYF
TRBJ2-3 | TRBV7-7 | . | TRBD2 | TGTGCCAGCAGCTTTGGGACGGGGGGGGTCACAGATACGCAGTATTTT | CASSFGTGGVTDTQYF
TRBJ2-3 | TRBV2 | . | TRBD2 | TGTGCCAGCAAACTAGGACTAGCGGGCACAGATACGCAGTATTTT | CASKLGLAGTDTQYF
TRBJ2-5 | TRBV21-1 | . | . | TGTGCCAGCAGCAAGCCAGGGGAGAGGGAGACCCAGTACTTC | CASSKPGERETQYF
TRBJ1-5 | TRBV5-6 | . | . | TGTGCCAGCAGCCTCCCGGGGACAAGCCAGCATTTT | CASSLPGTSQHF
TRBJ1-2 | TRBV5-1 | . | . | TGCGCCAGCAGGGACAGCTCCACCGGCTACACCTTC | CASRDSSTGYTF
TRBJ2-3 | TRBV30 | few | TRBD2 | TGTGCCTGGAGGGAAACGTCTGGCGGGAGAAACACAGATACGCAGTATTTT | CAWRETSGGRNTDTQYF
TRBJ1-5 | TRBV5-4 | . | . | TGTGCCAGCAGCTTGGAGGGGGTGGGTCAGCCCCAGCATTTT | CASSLEGVGQPQHF
TRBJ2-1 | TRBV2 | . | . | TGTGCCAGCAGTGAAGGGTACATCTCCTACAATGAGCAGTTCTTC | CASSEGYISYNEQFF
TRBJ2-6 | TRBV9 | . | TRBD1 | TGTGCCAGCAGCGTAGGGGAAGGAGGCAGGGGGTCTGGGGCCAACGTCCTGACTTTC | CASSVGEGGRGSGANVLTF